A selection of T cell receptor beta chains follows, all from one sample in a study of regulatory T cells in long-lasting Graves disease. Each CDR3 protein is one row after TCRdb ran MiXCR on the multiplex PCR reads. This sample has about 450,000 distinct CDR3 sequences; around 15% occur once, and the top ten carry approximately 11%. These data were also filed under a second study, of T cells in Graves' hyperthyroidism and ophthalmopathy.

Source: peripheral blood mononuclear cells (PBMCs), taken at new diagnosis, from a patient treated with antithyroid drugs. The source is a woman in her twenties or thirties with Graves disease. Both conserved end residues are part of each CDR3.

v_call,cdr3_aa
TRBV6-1,CASSDPTGINYGYTF
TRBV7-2,CASSWTGGMGQPQHF
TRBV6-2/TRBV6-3,CASSYSAGGAFQAKNIQYF
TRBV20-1,CSARDDRLAGVSEQYF
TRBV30,CAWRLRPGLAGDGNEQFF
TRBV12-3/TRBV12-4,CASSPRTAFYGYTF
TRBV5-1,CASSPLAGDSYEQYF
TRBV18,CASSLGRTGLSGNTIYF
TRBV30,CAWTALAGGSGGTDTQYF
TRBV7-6,CASSTTSGSETQYF
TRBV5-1,CASSLEGRASYEQYF
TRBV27,CASSLGHVGNTIYF
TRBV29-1,CSVATGTRNSPLHF
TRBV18,CASSREGLSSASSYEQYF
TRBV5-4,CASSFDRADTQYF
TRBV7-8,CASSSLAGPADEQYF
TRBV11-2,CASSLDREREQYF
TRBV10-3,CATAPTGGLETQYF
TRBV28,CAGRSTSSAYNEQFF
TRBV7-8,CASSAEVIGSYGYTF
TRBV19,CASSIRRERSGTEAFF
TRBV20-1,CSAKADRVLYEQYF
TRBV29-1,CSVVSQVAGEQYF
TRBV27,CASSRTSGATDTQYF
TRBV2,CASRSQFNTEAFF
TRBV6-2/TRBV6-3,CASSYGLADYEQYF
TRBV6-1,CASSVRDRGLGNQPQHF
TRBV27,CASSGVPGPDTQYF
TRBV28,CAIPSVNTGELFF
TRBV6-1,CASSPRGDANQPQHF
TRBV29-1,CSVTTGRLQGRGFF
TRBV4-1,CASSLRSVDSNQPQHF
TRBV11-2,CASSLGGGATNTEAFF
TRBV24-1,CATSDRTGVETQYF
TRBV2,CASTWDRGRSYGYTF
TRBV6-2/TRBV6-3,CASSGLAGGPDNEQFF
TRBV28,CASIKYAVGDRGKTGELFF
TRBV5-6,CASSLVTGSGGVNTEAFF
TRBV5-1,CASSSRSGSSYEQCF
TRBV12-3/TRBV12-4,CASSRTAGNTIYF
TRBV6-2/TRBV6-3,CASSYAAGLRDTQYF
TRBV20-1,CSASQGGHGNTIYF
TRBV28,CASRPQGGSYEQYF
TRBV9,CASSVASGTGGTGELFF
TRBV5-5,CASSFERTSGLGQYF